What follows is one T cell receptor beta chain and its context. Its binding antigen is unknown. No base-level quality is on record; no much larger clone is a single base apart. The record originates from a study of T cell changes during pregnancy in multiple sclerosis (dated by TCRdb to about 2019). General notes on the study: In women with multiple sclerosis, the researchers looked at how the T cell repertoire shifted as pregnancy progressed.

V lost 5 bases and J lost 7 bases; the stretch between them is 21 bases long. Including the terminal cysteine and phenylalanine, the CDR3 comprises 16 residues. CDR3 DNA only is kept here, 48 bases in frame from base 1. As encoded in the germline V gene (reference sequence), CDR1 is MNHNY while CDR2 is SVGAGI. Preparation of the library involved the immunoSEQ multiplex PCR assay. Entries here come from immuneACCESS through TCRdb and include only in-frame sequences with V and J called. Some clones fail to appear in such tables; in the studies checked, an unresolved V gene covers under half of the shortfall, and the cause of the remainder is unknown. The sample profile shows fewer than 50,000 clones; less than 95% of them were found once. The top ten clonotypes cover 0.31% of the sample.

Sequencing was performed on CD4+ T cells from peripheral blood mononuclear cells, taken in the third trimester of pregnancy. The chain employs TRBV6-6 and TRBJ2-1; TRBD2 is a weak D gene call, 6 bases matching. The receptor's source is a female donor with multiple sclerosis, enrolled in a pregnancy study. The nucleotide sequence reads TGTGCCAGCAGTAAGATGGGGGGATCCGCCTTAAATGAGCAGTTCTTC. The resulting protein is CASSKMGGSALNEQFF.